This TCR beta chain was captured by sequencing in a study of blood T cell repertoires in COVID-19. Background on the study: Nucleic acid was either cDNA or gDNA, and it came from T cells, B-cell-depleted T cells, or PBMCs.

This clone has more than one count but fewer than ten. Profiling relied on immunoSEQ multiplex PCR, and the TCRdb table lists in-frame clones only, not all of them. The data hold hundreds of thousands of clones, with around 84% observed a single time. Deletions cut 2 bases from V and 7 bases from J, with 9 bases between. In germline, CDR1 is MDHEN, CDR2 SYDVKM. This CDR3 comprises 14 residues. Sample: PBMCs or T cells enriched from blood (not recorded which). The V and J genes are TRBV28 and TRBJ1-6; the D is unclear. The clonotype originates from a man in his thirties or forties who had recovered from COVID-19. The CDR3: CASSLALLNSPLHF. The CDR3 DNA is TGTGCCAGCAGTTTAGCACTATTAAATTCACCCCTCCACTTT.